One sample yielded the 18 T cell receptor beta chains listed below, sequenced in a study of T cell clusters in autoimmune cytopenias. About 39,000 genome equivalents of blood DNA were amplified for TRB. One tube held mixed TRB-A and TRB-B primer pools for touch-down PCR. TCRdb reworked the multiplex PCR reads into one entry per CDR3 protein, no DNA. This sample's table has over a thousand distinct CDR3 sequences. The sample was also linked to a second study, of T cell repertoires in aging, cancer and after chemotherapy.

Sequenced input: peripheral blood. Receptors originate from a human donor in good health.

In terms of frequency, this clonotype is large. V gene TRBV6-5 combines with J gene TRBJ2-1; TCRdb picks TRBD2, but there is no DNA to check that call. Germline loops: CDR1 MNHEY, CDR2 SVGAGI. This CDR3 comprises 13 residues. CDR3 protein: CASRRLGSHEQFF.

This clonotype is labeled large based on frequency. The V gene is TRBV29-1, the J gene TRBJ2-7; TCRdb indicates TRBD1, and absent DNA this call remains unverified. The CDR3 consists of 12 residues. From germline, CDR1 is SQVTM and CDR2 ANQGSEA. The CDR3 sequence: CSTRDITHGQYF.

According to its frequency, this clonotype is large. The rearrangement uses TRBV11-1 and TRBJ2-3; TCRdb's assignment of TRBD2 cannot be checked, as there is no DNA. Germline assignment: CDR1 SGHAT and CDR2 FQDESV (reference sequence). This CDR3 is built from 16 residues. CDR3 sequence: CASSGPAGASTDTQYF.

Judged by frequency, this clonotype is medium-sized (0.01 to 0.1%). This CDR3 is CASSPGGGLDTQYF. V gene TRBV14 combines with J gene TRBJ2-3; absent DNA, TCRdb's TRBD1 call cannot be checked. The germline CDR1 and CDR2 sequences are SGHDN and FVKESK. The CDR3 is made up of 14 amino acids.

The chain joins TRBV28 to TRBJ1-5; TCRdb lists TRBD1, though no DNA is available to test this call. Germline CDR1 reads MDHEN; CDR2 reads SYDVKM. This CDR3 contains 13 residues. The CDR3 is CASGRQNNQPQHF.

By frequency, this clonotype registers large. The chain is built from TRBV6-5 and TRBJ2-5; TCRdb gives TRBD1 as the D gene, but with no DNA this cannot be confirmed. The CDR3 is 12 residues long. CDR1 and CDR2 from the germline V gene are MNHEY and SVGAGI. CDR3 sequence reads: CASRGGRETQYF.

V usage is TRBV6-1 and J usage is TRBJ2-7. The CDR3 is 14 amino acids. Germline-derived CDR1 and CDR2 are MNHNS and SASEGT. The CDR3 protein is CASSEYLLPYEQYF.

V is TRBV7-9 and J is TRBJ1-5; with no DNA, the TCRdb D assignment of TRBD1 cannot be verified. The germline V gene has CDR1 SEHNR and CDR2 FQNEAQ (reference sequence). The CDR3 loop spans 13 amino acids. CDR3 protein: CASSGQGAQPQHF.

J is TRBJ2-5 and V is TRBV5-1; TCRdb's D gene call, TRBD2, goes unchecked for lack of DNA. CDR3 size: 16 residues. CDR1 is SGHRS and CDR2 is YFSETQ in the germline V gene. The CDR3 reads CASSLSPPPRQETQYF.

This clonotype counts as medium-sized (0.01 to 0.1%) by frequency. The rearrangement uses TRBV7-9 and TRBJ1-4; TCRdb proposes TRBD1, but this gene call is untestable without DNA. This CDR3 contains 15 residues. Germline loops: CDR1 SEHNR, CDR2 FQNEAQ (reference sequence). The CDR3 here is CASSLDRGRNEKLFF.

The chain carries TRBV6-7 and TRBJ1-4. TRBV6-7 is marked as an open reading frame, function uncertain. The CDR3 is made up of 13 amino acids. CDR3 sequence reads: CASSYLIGEELFF.

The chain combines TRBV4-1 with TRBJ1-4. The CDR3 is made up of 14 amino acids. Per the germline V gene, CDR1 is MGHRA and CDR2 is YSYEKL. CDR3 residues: CASSLDGWVEKLFF.

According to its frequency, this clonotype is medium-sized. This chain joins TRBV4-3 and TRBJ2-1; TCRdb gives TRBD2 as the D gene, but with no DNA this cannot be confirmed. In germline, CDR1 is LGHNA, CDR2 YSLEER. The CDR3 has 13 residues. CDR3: CASSNPEGNEQFF.

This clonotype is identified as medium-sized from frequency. This CDR3 is CASRPTGDLNQPQHF. V is TRBV12-3 or TRBV12-4 and J is TRBJ1-5; no DNA is available, so the TRBD1 call from TCRdb remains unchecked. The CDR3 covers 15 residues.

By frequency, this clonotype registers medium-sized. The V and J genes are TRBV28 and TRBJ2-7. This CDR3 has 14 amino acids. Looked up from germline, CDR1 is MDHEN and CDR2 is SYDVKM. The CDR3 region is CASSLNRGSDEQYF.

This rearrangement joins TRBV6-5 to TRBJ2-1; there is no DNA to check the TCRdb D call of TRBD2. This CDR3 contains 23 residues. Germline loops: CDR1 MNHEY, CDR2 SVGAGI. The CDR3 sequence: CASSSGPAFNTQYFGPGTREQFF.

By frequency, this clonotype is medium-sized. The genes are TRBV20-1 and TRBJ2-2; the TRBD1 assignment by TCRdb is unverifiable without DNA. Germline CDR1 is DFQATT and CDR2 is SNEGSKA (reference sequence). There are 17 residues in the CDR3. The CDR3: CSARGAGTGANTGELFF.

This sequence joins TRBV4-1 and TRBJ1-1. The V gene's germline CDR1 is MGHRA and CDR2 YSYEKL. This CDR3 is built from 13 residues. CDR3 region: CASSQEIDTEAFF.